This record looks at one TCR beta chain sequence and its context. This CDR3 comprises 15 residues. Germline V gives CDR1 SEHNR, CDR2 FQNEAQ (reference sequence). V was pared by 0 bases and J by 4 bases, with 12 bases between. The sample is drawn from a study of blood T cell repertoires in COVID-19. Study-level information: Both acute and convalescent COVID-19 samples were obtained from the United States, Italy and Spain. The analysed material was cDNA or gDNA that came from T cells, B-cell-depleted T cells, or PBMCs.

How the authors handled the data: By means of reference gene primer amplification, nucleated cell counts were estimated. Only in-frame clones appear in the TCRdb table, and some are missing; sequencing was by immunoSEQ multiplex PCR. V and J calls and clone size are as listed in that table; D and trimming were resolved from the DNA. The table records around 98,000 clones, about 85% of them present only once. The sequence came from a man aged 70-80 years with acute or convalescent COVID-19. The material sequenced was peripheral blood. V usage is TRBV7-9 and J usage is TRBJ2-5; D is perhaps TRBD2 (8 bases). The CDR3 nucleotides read TGTGCCAGCAGCTTAGCCGGGAGGGGGCGAGAGACCCAGTACTTC. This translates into CASSLAGRGRETQYF.